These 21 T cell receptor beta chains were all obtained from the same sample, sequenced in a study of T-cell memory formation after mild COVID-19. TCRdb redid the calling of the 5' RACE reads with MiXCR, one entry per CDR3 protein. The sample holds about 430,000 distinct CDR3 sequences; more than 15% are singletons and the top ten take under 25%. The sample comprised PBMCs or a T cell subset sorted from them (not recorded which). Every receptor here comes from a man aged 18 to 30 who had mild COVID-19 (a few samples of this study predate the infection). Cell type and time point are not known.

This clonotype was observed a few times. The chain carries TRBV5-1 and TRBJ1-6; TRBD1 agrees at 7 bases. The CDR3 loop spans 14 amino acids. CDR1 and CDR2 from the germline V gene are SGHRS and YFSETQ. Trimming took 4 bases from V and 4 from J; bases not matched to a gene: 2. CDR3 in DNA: TGCGCCAGCAGCGCGGGACAGTATAATTCACCCCTCCACTTT. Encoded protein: CASSAGQYNSPLHF. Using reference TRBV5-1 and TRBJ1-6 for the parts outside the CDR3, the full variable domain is KAGVTQTPRYLIKTRGQQVTLSCSPISGHRSVSWYQQTPGQGLQFLFEYFSETQRNKGNFPGRFSGRQFSNSRSEMNVSTLELGDSALYLCASSAGQYNSPLHFGNGTRLTVT.

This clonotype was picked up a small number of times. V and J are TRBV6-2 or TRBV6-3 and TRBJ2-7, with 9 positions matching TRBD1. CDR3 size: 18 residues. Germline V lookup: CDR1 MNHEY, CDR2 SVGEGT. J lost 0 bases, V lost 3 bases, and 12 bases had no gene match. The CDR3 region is CASSYLATGTGSSYEQYV. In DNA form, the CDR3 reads TGTGCCAGCAGTTATTTGGCTACCGGGACAGGGAGCTCCTACGAGCAGTACGTC.

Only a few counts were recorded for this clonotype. As DNA, the CDR3 is TGTGCCAGCAGTGAATTGGGGGTATCGAACACCGGGGAGCTGTTTTTT. It encodes CASSELGVSNTGELFF. V and J are TRBV25-1 and TRBJ2-2; D is tentatively TRBD1 or TRBD2 (5 bases each). V dropped 1 base and J dropped 0 bases, with 9 bases sitting between them. This CDR3 is 16 amino acids long. The germline V gene encodes CDR1 MGHDK and CDR2 SYGVNS.

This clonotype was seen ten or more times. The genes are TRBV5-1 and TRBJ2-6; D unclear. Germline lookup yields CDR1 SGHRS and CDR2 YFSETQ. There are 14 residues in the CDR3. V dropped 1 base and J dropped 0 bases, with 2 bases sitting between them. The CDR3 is CASSLYSGANVLTF. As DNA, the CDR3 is TGCGCCAGCAGCTTGTACTCTGGGGCCAACGTCCTGACTTTC. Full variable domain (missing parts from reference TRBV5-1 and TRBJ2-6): KAGVTQTPRYLIKTRGQQVTLSCSPISGHRSVSWYQQTPGQGLQFLFEYFSETQRNKGNFPGRFSGRQFSNSRSEMNVSTLELGDSALYLCASSLYSGANVLTFGAGSRLTVL.

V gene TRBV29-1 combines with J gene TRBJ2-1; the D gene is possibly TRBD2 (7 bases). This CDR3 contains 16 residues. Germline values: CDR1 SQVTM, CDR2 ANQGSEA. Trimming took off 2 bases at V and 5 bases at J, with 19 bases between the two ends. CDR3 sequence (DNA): TGCAGCGTTGAAAGTAGGGGGGAGGGCCGGCACAATGAGCAGTTCTTC. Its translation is CSVESRGEGRHNEQFF.

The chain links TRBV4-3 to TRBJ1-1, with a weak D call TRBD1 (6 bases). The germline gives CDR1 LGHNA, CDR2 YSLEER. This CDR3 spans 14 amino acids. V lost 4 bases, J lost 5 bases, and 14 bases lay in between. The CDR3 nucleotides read TGCGCCAGCAGCCGGGAAACAGGGAGGACTGAAGCTTTCTTT. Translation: CASSRETGRTEAFF.

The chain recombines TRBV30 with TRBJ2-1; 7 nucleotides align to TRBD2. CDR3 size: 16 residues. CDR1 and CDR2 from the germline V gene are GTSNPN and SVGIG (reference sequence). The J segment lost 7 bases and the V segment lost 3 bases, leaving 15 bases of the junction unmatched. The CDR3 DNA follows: TGTGCCTGGAGGGGGGGAGCGGGGCCAAGACGGAATGAGCAGTTCTTC. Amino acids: CAWRGGAGPRRNEQFF.

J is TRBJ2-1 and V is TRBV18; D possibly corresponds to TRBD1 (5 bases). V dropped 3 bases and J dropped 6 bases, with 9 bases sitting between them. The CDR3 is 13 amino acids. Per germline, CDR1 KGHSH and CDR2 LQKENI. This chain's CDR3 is CASSPGLPNEQFF. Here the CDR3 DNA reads TGTGCCAGCTCACCGGGGCTCCCCAATGAGCAGTTCTTC.

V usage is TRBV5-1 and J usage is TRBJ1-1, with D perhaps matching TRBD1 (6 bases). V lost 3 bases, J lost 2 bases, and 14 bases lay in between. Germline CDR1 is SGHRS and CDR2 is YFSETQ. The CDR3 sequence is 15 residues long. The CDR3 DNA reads TGCGCCAGCAGCTGGGGGGGGCCGGGAAACACTGAAGCTTTCTTT. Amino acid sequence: CASSWGGPGNTEAFF.

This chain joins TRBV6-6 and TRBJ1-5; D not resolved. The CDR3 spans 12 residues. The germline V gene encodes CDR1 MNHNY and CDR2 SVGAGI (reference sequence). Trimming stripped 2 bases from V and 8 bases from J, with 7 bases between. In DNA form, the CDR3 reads TGTGCCAGCAGTTACGGCGGGAAGCCCCAGCATTTT. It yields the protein CASSYGGKPQHF.

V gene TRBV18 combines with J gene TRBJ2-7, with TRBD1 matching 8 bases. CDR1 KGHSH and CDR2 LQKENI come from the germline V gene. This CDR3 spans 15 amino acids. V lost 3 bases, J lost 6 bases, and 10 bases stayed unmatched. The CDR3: CASSPTGASRSEQYV. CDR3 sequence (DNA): TGTGCCAGCTCACCGACAGGGGCAAGTCGGTCCGAGCAGTACGTC.

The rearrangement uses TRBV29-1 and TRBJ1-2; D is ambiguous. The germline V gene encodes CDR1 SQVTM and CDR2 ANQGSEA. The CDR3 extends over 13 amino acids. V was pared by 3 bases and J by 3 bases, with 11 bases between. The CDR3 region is CSVDNPTYYGYTF. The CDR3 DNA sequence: TGCAGCGTTGACAATCCCACTTACTATGGCTACACCTTC.

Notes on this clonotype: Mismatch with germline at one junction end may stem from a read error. CDR3 nucleotide sequence: TGTGCCAGCGCCGGGCAGCGCAATCAGCCCAAGCATTTT. Its translation: CASAGQRNQPKHF. The chain has TRBV6-5 and TRBJ1-5, with D uncertain. The CDR3 totals 13 residues. Per the germline V gene, CDR1 is MNHEY and CDR2 is SVGAGI.

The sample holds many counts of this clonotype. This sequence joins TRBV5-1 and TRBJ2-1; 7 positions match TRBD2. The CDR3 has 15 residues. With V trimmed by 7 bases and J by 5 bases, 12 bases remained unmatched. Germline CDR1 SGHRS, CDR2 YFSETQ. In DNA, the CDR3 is TGCGCCAGCGTGGTGGTTCCGGGGGGTAACAATGAGCAGTTCTTC. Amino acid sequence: CASVVVPGGNNEQFF.

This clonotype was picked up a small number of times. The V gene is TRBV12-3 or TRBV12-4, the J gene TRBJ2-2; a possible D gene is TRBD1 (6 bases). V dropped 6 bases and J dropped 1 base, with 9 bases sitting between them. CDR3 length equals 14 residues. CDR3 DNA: TGTGCCAGCAGCGAGACAGGGAACACCGGGGAGCTGTTTTTT. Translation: CASSETGNTGELFF.

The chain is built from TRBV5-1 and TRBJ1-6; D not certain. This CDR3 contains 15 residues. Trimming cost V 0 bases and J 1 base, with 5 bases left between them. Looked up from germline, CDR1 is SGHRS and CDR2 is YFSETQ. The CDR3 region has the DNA TGCGCCAGCAGCTTGGAGGTTTCCTATAATTCACCCCTCCACTTT. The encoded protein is CASSLEVSYNSPLHF.

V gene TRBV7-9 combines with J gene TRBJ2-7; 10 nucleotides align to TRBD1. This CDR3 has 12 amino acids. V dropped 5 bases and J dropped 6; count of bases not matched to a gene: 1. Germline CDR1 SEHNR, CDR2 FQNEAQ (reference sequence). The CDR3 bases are TGTGCCAGCAGCGGGACAGGGGCCGAGCAGTACTTC. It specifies CASSGTGAEQYF.

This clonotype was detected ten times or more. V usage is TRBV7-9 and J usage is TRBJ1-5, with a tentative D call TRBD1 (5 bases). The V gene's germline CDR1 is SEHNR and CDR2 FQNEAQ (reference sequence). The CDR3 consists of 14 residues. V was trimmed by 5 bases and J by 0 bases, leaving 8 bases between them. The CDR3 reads CASSGTDSNQPQHF. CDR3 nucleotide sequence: TGTGCCAGCAGCGGGACTGATAGCAATCAGCCCCAGCATTTT.

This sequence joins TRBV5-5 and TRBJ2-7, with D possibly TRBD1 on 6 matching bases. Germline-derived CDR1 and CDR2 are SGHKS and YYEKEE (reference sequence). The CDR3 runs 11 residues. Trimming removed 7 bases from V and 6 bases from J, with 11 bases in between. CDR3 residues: CASLRGGEQYV. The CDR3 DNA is TGTGCCAGCCTGAGAGGGGGCGAGCAGTACGTC.

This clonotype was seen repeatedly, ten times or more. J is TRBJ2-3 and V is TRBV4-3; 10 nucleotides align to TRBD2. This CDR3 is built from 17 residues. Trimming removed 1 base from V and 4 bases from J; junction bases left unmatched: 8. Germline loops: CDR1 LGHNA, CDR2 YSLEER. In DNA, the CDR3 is TGCGCCAGCAGCCAAGCTCCCCTAGCGGGGGCACCAGATACGCAGTATTTT. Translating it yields CASSQAPLAGAPDTQYF.

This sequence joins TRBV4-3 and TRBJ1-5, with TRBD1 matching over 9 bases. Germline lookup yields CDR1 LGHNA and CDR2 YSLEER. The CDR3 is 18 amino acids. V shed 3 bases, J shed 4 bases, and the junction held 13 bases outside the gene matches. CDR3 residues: CASSHPTGGRRGNQPQHF. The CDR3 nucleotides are TGCGCCAGCAGCCACCCCACAGGGGGCAGGAGGGGAAATCAGCCCCAGCATTTT.